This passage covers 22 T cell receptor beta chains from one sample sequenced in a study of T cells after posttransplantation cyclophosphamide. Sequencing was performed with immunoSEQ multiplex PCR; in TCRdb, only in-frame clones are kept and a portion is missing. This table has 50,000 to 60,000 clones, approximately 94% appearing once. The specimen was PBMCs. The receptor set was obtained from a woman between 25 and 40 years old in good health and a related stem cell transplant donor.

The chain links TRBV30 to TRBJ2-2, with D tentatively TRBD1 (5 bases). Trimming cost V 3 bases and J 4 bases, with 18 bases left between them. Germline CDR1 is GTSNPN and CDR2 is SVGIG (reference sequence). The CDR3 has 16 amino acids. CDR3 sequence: CAWRPVQGWVTGELFF. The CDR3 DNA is TGTGCCTGGAGACCCGTTCAGGGTTGGGTCACCGGGGAGCTGTTTTTT.

This CDR3 reads CSVEMGQGYGYTF. CDR3 DNA: TGCAGCGTTGAGATGGGACAGGGCTATGGCTACACCTTC. This rearrangement joins TRBV29-1 to TRBJ1-2, with TRBD1 identical over 9 bases. With 3 bases clipped from V and 4 bases from J, the junction kept 3 bases outside the gene matches. Germline assignment: CDR1 SQVTM and CDR2 ANQGSEA. The CDR3 covers 13 residues.

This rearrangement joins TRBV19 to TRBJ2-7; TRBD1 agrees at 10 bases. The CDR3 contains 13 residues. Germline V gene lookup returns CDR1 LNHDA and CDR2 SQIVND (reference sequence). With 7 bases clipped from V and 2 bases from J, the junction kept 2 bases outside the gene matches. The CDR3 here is CASKGQGTYEQYF. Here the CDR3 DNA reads TGTGCCAGTAAGGGACAGGGGACCTACGAGCAGTACTTC.

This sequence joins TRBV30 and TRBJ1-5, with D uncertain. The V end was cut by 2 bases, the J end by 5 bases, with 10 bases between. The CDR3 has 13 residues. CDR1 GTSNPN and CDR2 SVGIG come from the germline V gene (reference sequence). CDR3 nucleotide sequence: TGTGCCTGGAGTATGCGGGAGGATCAGCCCCAGCATTTT. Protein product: CAWSMREDQPQHF. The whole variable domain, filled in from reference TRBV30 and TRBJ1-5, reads SQTIHQWPATLVQPVGSPLSLECTVEGTSNPNLYWYRQAAGRGLQLLFYSVGIGQISSEVPQNLSASRPQDRQFILSSKKLLLSDSGFYLCAWSMREDQPQHFGDGTRLSIL.

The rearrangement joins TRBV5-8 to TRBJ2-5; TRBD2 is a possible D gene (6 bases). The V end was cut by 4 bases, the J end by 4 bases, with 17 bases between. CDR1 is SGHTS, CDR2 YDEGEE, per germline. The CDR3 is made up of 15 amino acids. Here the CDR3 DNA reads TGTGCCAGCAGCCGGGGACTCCTGATAGGAGAGACCCAGTACTTC. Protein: CASSRGLLIGETQYF.

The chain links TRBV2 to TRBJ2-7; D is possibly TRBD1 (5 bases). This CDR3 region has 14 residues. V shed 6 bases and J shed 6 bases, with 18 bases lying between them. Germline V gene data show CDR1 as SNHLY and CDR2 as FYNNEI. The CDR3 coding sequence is TGTGCCAGCAGGTCCTTGGGGCAGGTGGGCGAGCAGTACTTC. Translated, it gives CASRSLGQVGEQYF.

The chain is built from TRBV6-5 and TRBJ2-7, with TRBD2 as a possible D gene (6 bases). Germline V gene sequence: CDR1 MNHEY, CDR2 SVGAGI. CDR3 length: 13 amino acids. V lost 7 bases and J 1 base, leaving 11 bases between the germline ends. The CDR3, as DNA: TGTGCCAGCAACAACGCGGGGTCCTACGAGCAGTACTTC. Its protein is CASNNAGSYEQYF.

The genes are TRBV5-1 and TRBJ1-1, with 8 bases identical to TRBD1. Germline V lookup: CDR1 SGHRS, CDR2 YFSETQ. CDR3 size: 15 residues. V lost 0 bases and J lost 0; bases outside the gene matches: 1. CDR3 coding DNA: TGCGCCAGCAGCTTGGGACAGGGGATGAACACTGAAGCTTTCTTT. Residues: CASSLGQGMNTEAFF.

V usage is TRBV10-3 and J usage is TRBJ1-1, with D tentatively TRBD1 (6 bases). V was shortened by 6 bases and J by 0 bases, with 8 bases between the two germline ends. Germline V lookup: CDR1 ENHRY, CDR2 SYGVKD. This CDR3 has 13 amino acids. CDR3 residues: CAIRGHMNTEAFF. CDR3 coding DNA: TGTGCCATCAGGGGACACATGAACACTGAAGCTTTCTTT.

CDR3 region: CASIGRYEQYF. CDR3 in DNA: TGTGCCAGCATCGGGAGATACGAGCAGTACTTC. V is TRBV25-1 and J is TRBJ2-7, with a possible D match to TRBD2 (6 bases). The V gene's germline CDR1 is MGHDK and CDR2 SYGVNS. The ends were cut back, 7 bases at V and 4 bases at J, with 8 bases in the middle. This CDR3 has 11 amino acids.

The CDR3 protein is CASSPRGTRSYEQYF. The CDR3 DNA is TGTGCCAGCAGCCCGCGGGGGACTAGATCCTACGAGCAGTACTTC. The rearrangement uses TRBV7-8 and TRBJ2-7; 8 bases agree with TRBD2. V was pared by 5 bases and J by 1 base, with 7 bases of the junction left unmatched. CDR1 and CDR2 from the germline V gene are SGHVS and FQNEAQ. The CDR3 contains 15 residues.

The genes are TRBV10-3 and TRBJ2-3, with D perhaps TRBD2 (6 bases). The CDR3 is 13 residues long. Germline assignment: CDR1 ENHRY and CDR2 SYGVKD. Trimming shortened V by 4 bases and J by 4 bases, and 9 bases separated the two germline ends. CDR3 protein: CAISVGGPDTQYF. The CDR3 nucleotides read TGTGCCATCAGTGTCGGGGGACCAGATACGCAGTATTTT.

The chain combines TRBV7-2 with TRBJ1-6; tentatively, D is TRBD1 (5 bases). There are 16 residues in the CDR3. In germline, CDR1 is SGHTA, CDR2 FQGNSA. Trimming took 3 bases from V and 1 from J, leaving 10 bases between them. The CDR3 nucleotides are TGTGCCAGCAGCTTGTGGAGGGGTTCCTATAATTCACCCCTCCACTTT. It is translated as CASSLWRGSYNSPLHF.

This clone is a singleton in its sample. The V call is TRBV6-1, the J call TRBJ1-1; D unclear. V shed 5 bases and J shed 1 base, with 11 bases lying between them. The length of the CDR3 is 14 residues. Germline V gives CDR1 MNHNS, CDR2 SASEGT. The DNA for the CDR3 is TGTGCCAGCAGTCCGGGTGCTACGAACACTGAAGCTTTCTTT. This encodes CASSPGATNTEAFF.

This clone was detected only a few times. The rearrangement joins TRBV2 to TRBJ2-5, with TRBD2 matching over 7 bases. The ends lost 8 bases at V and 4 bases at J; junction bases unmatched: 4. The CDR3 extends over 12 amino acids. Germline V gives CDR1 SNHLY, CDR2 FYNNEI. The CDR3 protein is CASGLVTETQYF. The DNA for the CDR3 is TGTGCCAGCGGACTAGTTACAGAGACCCAGTACTTC.

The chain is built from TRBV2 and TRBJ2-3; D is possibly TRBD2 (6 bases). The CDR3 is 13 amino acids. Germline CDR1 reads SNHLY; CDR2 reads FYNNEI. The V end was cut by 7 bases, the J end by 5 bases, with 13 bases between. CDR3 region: CASTGGVEDTQYF. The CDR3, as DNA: TGTGCCAGCACCGGCGGGGTGGAAGATACGCAGTATTTT.

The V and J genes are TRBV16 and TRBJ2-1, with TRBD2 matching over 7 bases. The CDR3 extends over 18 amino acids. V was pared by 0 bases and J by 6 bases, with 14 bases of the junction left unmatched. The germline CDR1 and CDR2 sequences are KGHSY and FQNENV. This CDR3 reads CASSQSSLAARLGNEQFF. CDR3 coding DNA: TGTGCCAGCAGCCAATCGAGCCTAGCGGCCCGACTCGGCAATGAGCAGTTCTTC.

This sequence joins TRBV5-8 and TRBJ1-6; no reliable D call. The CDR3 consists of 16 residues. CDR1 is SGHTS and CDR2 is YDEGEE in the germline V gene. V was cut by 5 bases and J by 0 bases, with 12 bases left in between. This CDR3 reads CASSYDMGSYNSPLHF. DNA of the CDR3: TGTGCCAGCAGTTACGACATGGGCTCCTATAATTCACCCCTCCACTTT.

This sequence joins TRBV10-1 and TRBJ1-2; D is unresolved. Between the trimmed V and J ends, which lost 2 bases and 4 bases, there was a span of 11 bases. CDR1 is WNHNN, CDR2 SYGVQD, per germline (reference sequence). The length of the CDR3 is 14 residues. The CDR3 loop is CASSEGLNSYGYTF. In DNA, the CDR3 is TGCGCCAGCAGTGAGGGTCTGAACTCCTATGGCTACACCTTC.

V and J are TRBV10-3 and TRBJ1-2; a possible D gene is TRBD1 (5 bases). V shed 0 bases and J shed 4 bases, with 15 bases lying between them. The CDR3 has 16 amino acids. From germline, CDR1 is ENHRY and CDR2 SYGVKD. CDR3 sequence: CAISESLGLRAYGYTF. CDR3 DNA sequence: TGTGCCATCAGTGAGTCGTTGGGGCTACGGGCCTATGGCTACACCTTC.

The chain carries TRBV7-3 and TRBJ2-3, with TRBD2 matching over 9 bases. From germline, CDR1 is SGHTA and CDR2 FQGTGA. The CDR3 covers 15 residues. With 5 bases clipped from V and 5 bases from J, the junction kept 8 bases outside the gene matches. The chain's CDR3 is CASSPQLRGGDTQYF. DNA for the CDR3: TGTGCCAGCAGCCCCCAGTTGCGGGGGGGAGATACGCAGTATTTT.

The CDR3 nucleotides are TGCAGCGTGAACAGGGGGCGGGAGCAGTACTTC. It yields the protein CSVNRGREQYF. This rearrangement joins TRBV29-1 to TRBJ2-7; the match to TRBD1 covers 9 bases. V dropped 6 bases and J dropped 7; count of bases not matched to a gene: 4. Germline-derived CDR1 and CDR2 are SQVTM and ANQGSEA. The CDR3 has 11 residues.